This entry lists 27 T cell receptor beta chains sequenced from one sample in a study of blood T cell repertoires in COVID-19. Clones were sequenced by immunoSEQ multiplex PCR, and TCRdb holds only the in-frame ones, with some missing. The data contain 200,000 to 250,000 clones, less than 85% of them seen just once; the ten biggest clones take up around 5.8%. Sequenced sample: peripheral blood. These receptors all stem from a woman in her seventies with acute or convalescent COVID-19.

The genes are TRBV28 and TRBJ1-2, with no clear D. The V and J ends lost 6 bases and 0 bases respectively, with 8 bases between them. The CDR3 is 13 residues long. Germline V gene lookup returns CDR1 MDHEN and CDR2 SYDVKM. The CDR3 sequence: CASRDTPNYGYTF. The CDR3 coding sequence is TGTGCCAGCAGAGACACCCCTAACTATGGCTACACCTTC.

V is TRBV10-3 and J is TRBJ2-7; the D gene is possibly TRBD2 (7 bases). Germline V CDR1 and CDR2: ENHRY, SYGVKD. CDR3 size: 14 residues. V lost 4 bases, J lost 5 bases, and 15 bases lay in between. The DNA for the CDR3 is TGTGCCATCAGTGGGGGCCGGGGGGACAACGAGCAGTACTTC. Translated: CAISGGRGDNEQYF.

The rearrangement links TRBV9 to TRBJ2-1; D may be TRBD2 (5 bases). This CDR3 contains 15 residues. Trimming cost V 0 bases and J 2 bases, with 9 bases left between them. Germline CDR1 and CDR2: SGDLS and YYNGEE. The CDR3 spells CASSVAGNTYNEQFF. For the CDR3, the DNA is TGTGCCAGCAGCGTAGCGGGGAACACCTACAATGAGCAGTTCTTC.

The chain couples TRBV5-1 to TRBJ2-3; TRBD1 matches 9 bases. This CDR3 is 16 amino acids long. CDR1 is SGHRS and CDR2 is YFSETQ in the germline V gene. With V trimmed by 0 bases and J by 2 bases, 4 bases remained unmatched. The CDR3 sequence is CASSLAGTGNTDTQYF. CDR3 nucleotide sequence: TGCGCCAGCAGCTTGGCCGGGACAGGGAACACAGATACGCAGTATTTT.

This rearrangement joins TRBV6-6 to TRBJ2-3, with TRBD2 identical over 7 bases. Trimming at V came to 6 bases and at J to 6 bases, leaving 6 bases not matched to a gene. Germline V gene sequence: CDR1 MNHNY, CDR2 SVGAGI (reference sequence). CDR3 length: 13 amino acids. CDR3 coding DNA: TGTGCCAGCAGCGGACTAGTGGAGGATACGCAGTATTTT. This sequence encodes CASSGLVEDTQYF.

The chain uses TRBV29-1 and TRBJ2-5; D is undetermined. This CDR3 spans 12 amino acids. Germline CDR1 is SQVTM and CDR2 is ANQGSEA. Deletions cut 5 bases from V and 1 base from J, with 8 bases between. CDR3 region: CSVISGQETQYF. CDR3 DNA sequence: TGCAGCGTTATATCGGGCCAAGAGACCCAGTACTTC.

J is TRBJ2-4 and V is TRBV5-1, with a tentative D call TRBD2 (7 bases). Germline values: CDR1 SGHRS, CDR2 YFSETQ. CDR3 length: 18 amino acids. Trimming removed 3 bases at V and 0 bases at J, with 19 bases between. CDR3 DNA sequence: TGCGCCAGCAGCTGGGGGGGGCCACAGACCCTAGCCAAAAACATTCAGTACTTC. Its translation: CASSWGGPQTLAKNIQYF.

V usage is TRBV28 and J usage is TRBJ2-2, with 7 positions matching TRBD1. Germline-derived CDR1 and CDR2 are MDHEN and SYDVKM. Unmatched junction bases numbered 4, after V lost 6 bases and J lost 3 bases. The CDR3 is 14 residues long. The CDR3 here is CASSPGQDTGELFF. CDR3 nucleotides: TGTGCCAGCAGCCCTGGACAGGACACCGGGGAGCTGTTTTTT.

The V call is TRBV7-9, the J call TRBJ1-1, with 8 bases fitting TRBD1. Trimming cost V 2 bases and J 10 bases; bases outside gene matches: 3. Germline CDR1 SEHNR, CDR2 FQNEAQ (reference sequence). This CDR3 contains 12 residues. DNA for the CDR3: TGTGCCAGCAGCTTATCAACAGGGGGAGCTTTCTTT. It specifies CASSLSTGGAFF. The full variable domain, rest sourced from reference TRBV7-9 and TRBJ1-1, is DTGVSQNPRHKITKRGQNVTFRCDPISEHNRLYWYRQTLGQGPEFLTYFQNEAQLEKSRLLSDRFSAERPKGSFSTLEIQRTEQGDSAMYLCASSLSTGGAFFGQGTRLTVV.

The J gene is TRBJ1-4, the V gene TRBV2, with 7 bases fitting TRBD1. J lost 1 base, V lost 9 bases, and 5 bases had no gene match. Germline V CDR1 and CDR2: SNHLY, FYNNEI. There are 14 residues in the CDR3. The CDR3 reads CASIRQGTNEKLFF. CDR3 in DNA: TGTGCCAGTATTAGACAGGGAACTAATGAAAAACTGTTTTTT. Full variable domain (rest looked up from reference TRBV2 and TRBJ1-4): EPEVTQTPSHQVTQMGQEVILRCVPISNHLYFYWYRQILGQKVEFLVSFYNNEISEKSEIFDDQFSVERPDGSNFTLKIRSTKLEDSAMYFCASIRQGTNEKLFFGSGTQLSVL.

V usage is TRBV19 and J usage is TRBJ2-7, with TRBD1 matching over 7 bases. The germline gives CDR1 LNHDA, CDR2 SQIVND (reference sequence). The CDR3 runs to 15 residues. The ends lost 3 bases at V and 2 bases at J; junction bases unmatched: 7. The DNA of the CDR3 is TGTGCCAGTAGTATGCAGACAGGGCCCACCTACGAGCAGTACTTC. It is translated as CASSMQTGPTYEQYF.

This clone is a singleton in its sample. The chain is built from TRBV10-1 and TRBJ2-7, with 9 bases fitting TRBD1. After removal of 0 bases from V and 5 bases from J, the junction contained 5 bases not matched to a gene. CDR1 and CDR2 from the germline V gene are WNHNN and SYGVQD (reference sequence). This CDR3 region has 15 residues. The CDR3 sequence is CASSESGTGLHEQYF. DNA for the CDR3: TGCGCCAGCAGTGAGTCCGGGACAGGGCTCCACGAGCAGTACTTC.

The CDR3: CASTDRLEQFF. The CDR3 nucleotides are TGTGCCAGCACGGACAGGCTTGAGCAGTTCTTC. This chain joins TRBV28 and TRBJ2-1, with TRBD1 identical over 7 bases. The J segment lost 9 bases and the V segment lost 7 bases, leaving 3 bases of the junction unmatched. CDR3 length: 11 residues. From germline, CDR1 is MDHEN and CDR2 SYDVKM.

The chain is built from TRBV10-1 and TRBJ2-3; D call uncertain. The CDR3 contains 11 residues. The germline CDR1 and CDR2 sequences are WNHNN and SYGVQD (reference sequence). V was cut by 3 bases and J by 6 bases, with 4 bases left in between. The CDR3 nucleotides read TGCGCCAGCAGTGACGGTGATACGCAGTATTTT. It yields the protein CASSDGDTQYF.

This clone occurred a few times. This sequence joins TRBV4-2 and TRBJ2-1, with 12 bases that match TRBD2. The CDR3 contains 18 residues. Germline V gene data show CDR1 as LGHNA and CDR2 as YNFKEQ. V dropped 4 bases and J dropped 8; count of bases not matched to a gene: 15. CDR3: CASSLAGLAGALGDEQFF. In nucleotides, the CDR3 is TGTGCCAGCAGCCTGGCGGGACTAGCGGGCGCCCTAGGCGATGAGCAGTTCTTC.

The rearrangement links TRBV29-1 to TRBJ2-1; maybe TRBD2 (6 bases). CDR1 and CDR2 (germline): SQVTM, ANQGSEA. This CDR3 comprises 13 residues. V lost 7 bases, J lost 7 bases, and 17 bases lay in between. CDR3: CSARGREGNEQFF. The CDR3 DNA is TGCAGCGCCCGAGGGCGGGAAGGGAATGAGCAGTTCTTC.

This rearrangement joins TRBV11-2 to TRBJ1-4, with 9 bases fitting TRBD1. The CDR3 spans 15 residues. V shed 3 bases, J shed 7 bases, and the junction held 6 bases outside the gene matches. Looked up from germline, CDR1 is SGHAT and CDR2 is FQNNGV. CDR3: CASSFSGTGSEKLFF. The CDR3 nucleotides are TGTGCCAGCAGCTTTTCCGGGACAGGGTCTGAAAAACTGTTTTTT.

This clone was seen a single time. The rearrangement uses TRBV28 and TRBJ1-1; D possibly corresponds to TRBD1 (6 bases). Germline V gene data show CDR1 as MDHEN and CDR2 as SYDVKM. The length of the CDR3 is 12 residues. Trimming pared 4 bases from V and 6 bases from J, leaving 9 bases between. The CDR3 bases are TGTGCCAGCAGTTCCGGGACACCTGAAGCTTTCTTT. Its protein product is CASSSGTPEAFF.

The V gene is TRBV9, the J gene TRBJ2-3; TRBD1 might be the D (5 bases). The CDR3 totals 11 residues. V was shortened by 3 bases and J by 6 bases, with 5 bases between the two germline ends. CDR1 is SGDLS and CDR2 is YYNGEE in the germline V gene. The CDR3 DNA sequence: TGTGCCAGCAGCGACAGGGATACGCAGTATTTT. Protein product: CASSDRDTQYF.

The chain carries TRBV19 and TRBJ2-7, with TRBD1 identical over 10 bases. The germline V gene has CDR1 LNHDA and CDR2 SQIVND (reference sequence). V lost 1 base to trimming and J lost 3 bases; unmatched junction nucleotides: 6. The CDR3 extends over 16 amino acids. Written as DNA, the CDR3 is TGTGCCAGTAGTATAGGATCTGGGACAGGGGTCTACGAGCAGTACTTC. Translation gives CASSIGSGTGVYEQYF.

The chain recombines TRBV30 with TRBJ1-3; D is uncertain. Trimming removed 2 bases from V and 4 bases from J, with 3 bases in between. The germline V gene encodes CDR1 GTSNPN and CDR2 SVGIG (reference sequence). The CDR3 is made up of 11 amino acids. CDR3 sequence reads: CAWSRGNTIYF. CDR3 DNA sequence: TGTGCCTGGAGTCGGGGAAACACCATATATTTT.

The chain employs TRBV20-1 and TRBJ2-7; perhaps TRBD1 as D (5 bases). Germline CDR1 and CDR2: DFQATT and SNEGSKA (reference sequence). This CDR3 is built from 11 residues. V gave up 0 bases and J gave up 10 bases, with 10 bases separating them. CDR3 DNA: TGCAGTGCTAGAGACTCAGGGAAACAGTACTTC. This gives the protein CSARDSGKQYF.

The V gene is TRBV10-3, the J gene TRBJ1-2; 8 bases are shared with TRBD1. Per germline, CDR1 ENHRY and CDR2 SYGVKD. The CDR3 totals 15 residues. The junction had 4 bases not matched to a gene; V was cut back by 0 bases and J by 4 bases. The CDR3 reads CAISESQGATYGYTF. In DNA form, the CDR3 reads TGTGCCATCAGTGAGTCGCAGGGGGCGACCTATGGCTACACCTTC.

This clone was seen more than once but under ten times. The rearrangement joins TRBV27 to TRBJ1-2, with 11 bases fitting TRBD1. The CDR3 is 13 amino acids. Germline CDR1 MNHEY, CDR2 SMNVEV (reference sequence). Trimming cost V 10 bases and J 4 bases; bases outside gene matches: 5. The CDR3 coding sequence is TGTGCCACTGCCGGGACAGGGGGCTATGGCTACACCTTC. Protein: CATAGTGGYGYTF.

The rearrangement uses TRBV7-6 and TRBJ2-2, with TRBD1 as a possible D gene (7 bases). CDR3 length: 15 residues. Trimming cost V 3 bases and J 7 bases, with 15 bases left between them. Germline V gene data show CDR1 as SGHVS and CDR2 as FNYEAQ. CDR3 coding DNA: TGTGCCAGCAGCTTGGGCCAGGGGGGTTACGGGGAGCTGTTTTTT. This gives the protein CASSLGQGGYGELFF.

The V and J genes are TRBV2 and TRBJ1-5; tentatively, D is TRBD1 (6 bases). Trimming shortened V by 3 bases and J by 1 base, and 10 bases separated the two germline ends. The germline V gene encodes CDR1 SNHLY and CDR2 FYNNEI. CDR3 length: 15 residues. The CDR3, as DNA: TGTGCCAGCAGTGAGGTAGGGGGAAGCAATCAGCCCCAGCATTTT. Its protein is CASSEVGGSNQPQHF.

The chain couples TRBV28 to TRBJ1-2; TRBD1 aligns across 8 bases. CDR1 is MDHEN, CDR2 SYDVKM, per germline. V lost 7 bases to trimming and J lost 3 bases; unmatched junction nucleotides: 10. The CDR3 sequence is 15 residues long. The CDR3 protein is CASKALTGDHYGYTF. CDR3 in DNA: TGTGCCAGCAAAGCCCTGACAGGGGACCACTATGGCTACACCTTC.